These 30 T cell receptor beta chains were sequenced from one sample in a study of blood T cell repertoires in COVID-19 (dated by TCRdb to 2018 to 2021). Library preparation employed the immunoSEQ multiplex PCR assay. Held by TCRdb, this immuneACCESS table contains in-frame sequences only and omits some clones. Under half of the omission traces to an unresolved V gene where checked; the cause of the rest is unknown. The sample table holds fewer than 85,000 clones, of which roughly 85% were seen once. The ten largest clones capture 5.1% of the sample. Sequenced input: peripheral blood. All receptors come from a human donor in a cohort sampled during active COVID-19.

This CDR3 reads CASSQTSPADTQYF. The CDR3 DNA sequence: TGTGCCAGCAGCCAGACTAGCCCCGCCGATACGCAGTATTTT. The chain uses TRBV3-1 (or the pseudogene TRBV3-2) and TRBJ2-3, with 7 bases identical to TRBD2. Germline V CDR1 and CDR2: LGHDT, YNNKEL (reference sequence). J gave up 6 bases and V 3 bases, and 6 bases lay outside the gene matches. The CDR3 contains 14 residues.

V gene TRBV27 combines with J gene TRBJ2-5; 8 bases match TRBD2. This CDR3 spans 14 amino acids. With V trimmed by 6 bases and J by 0 bases, 3 bases remained unmatched. Germline V gene sequence: CDR1 MNHEY, CDR2 SMNVEV (reference sequence). This CDR3 reads CASRPGGYQETQYF. The CDR3 coding sequence is TGTGCCAGCAGACCGGGGGGGTACCAAGAGACCCAGTACTTC.

The chain joins TRBV19 to TRBJ2-2, with 7 nucleotides matching TRBD2. Losses at the gene ends were 3 bases for V and 0 bases for J; bases not matched to a gene: 4. Germline loops: CDR1 LNHDA, CDR2 SQIVND (reference sequence). The CDR3 runs to 16 residues. The DNA for the CDR3 is TGTGCCAGTAGTATTACTGGGGGGGCGAACACCGGGGAGCTGTTTTTT. Translating it yields CASSITGGANTGELFF.

The chain couples TRBV7-2 to TRBJ2-1, with D possibly matching TRBD2 (6 bases). V gave up 5 bases and J gave up 8 bases, with 16 bases separating them. The CDR3 is made up of 14 amino acids. Germline V gene sequence: CDR1 SGHTA, CDR2 FQGNSA. CDR3 nucleotides: TGTGCCAGCAGCCGGGGCGGGGACCTACATGAGCAGTTCTTC. Its protein product is CASSRGGDLHEQFF.

This clone turned up a few times. CDR3 DNA: TGTGCCAGTAGTATTGGGACATTGGGCGATGAGCAGTTCTTC. It specifies CASSIGTLGDEQFF. This chain joins TRBV19 and TRBJ2-1, with a weak D call TRBD1 (6 bases). Trimming removed 3 bases from V and 8 bases from J, with 14 bases in between. Germline-derived CDR1 and CDR2 are LNHDA and SQIVND (reference sequence). The CDR3 consists of 14 residues. The full variable domain, with the rest looked up from reference TRBV19 and TRBJ2-1, is DGGITQSPKYLFRKEGQNVTLSCEQNLNHDAMYWYRQDPGQGLRLIYYSQIVNDFQKGDIAEGYSVSREKKESFPLTVTSAQKNPTAFYLCASSIGTLGDEQFFGPGTRLTVL.

The chain joins TRBV5-6 to TRBJ1-2, with 7 nucleotides matching TRBD1. The germline gives CDR1 SGHDT, CDR2 YYEEEE. CDR3 length: 14 amino acids. The V and J ends lost 4 bases and 1 base, in that order; junction bases with no gene match: 4. The CDR3 sequence is CASSENRGNYGYTF. CDR3 DNA sequence: TGTGCCAGCAGCGAAAACAGGGGTAACTATGGCTACACCTTC.

The chain uses TRBV3-1 (or the pseudogene TRBV3-2) and TRBJ2-3, with D possibly matching TRBD2 (5 bases). V lost 3 bases and J 6 bases, leaving 10 bases between the germline ends. This CDR3 has 13 amino acids. From germline, CDR1 is LGHDT and CDR2 YNNKEL (reference sequence). The CDR3 coding sequence is TGTGCCAGCAGCCAGCCCCGAGGGGATACGCAGTATTTT. This gives the protein CASSQPRGDTQYF.

This chain connects TRBV6-1 to TRBJ1-5, with 7 bases matching TRBD1. The CDR3 sequence is 17 residues long. V lost 2 bases to trimming and J lost 7 bases; unmatched junction nucleotides: 14. Germline lookup yields CDR1 MNHNS and CDR2 SASEGT. The chain's CDR3 is CASSESLSRTGRQPQHF. In nucleotides, the CDR3 is TGTGCCAGCAGTGAATCCCTTTCGAGGACAGGCAGGCAGCCCCAGCATTTT.

The V gene is TRBV30, the J gene TRBJ1-1; maybe TRBD1 (6 bases). The CDR3 spans 15 residues. In germline, CDR1 is GTSNPN, CDR2 SVGIG (reference sequence). The germline V and J ends were trimmed by 3 bases and 1 base, with 15 bases remaining between them. CDR3 protein: CAWRGWGHPNTEAFF. The CDR3 DNA is TGTGCCTGGAGGGGGTGGGGACACCCGAACACTGAAGCTTTCTTT.

This chain connects TRBV3-1 (or the pseudogene TRBV3-2) to TRBJ2-7; 7 bases fit TRBD2. The CDR3 is 14 residues long. CDR1 and CDR2 from the germline V gene are LGHDT and YNNKEL (reference sequence). The V segment lost 1 base and the J segment 5 bases; nucleotides outside the gene matches: 5. CDR3: CASSQVRTSDEQYF. CDR3 bases: TGTGCCAGCAGCCAAGTACGAACTAGCGACGAGCAGTACTTC.

This clone occurred a few times. V is TRBV27 and J is TRBJ2-7, with D possibly matching TRBD2 (6 bases). CDR3 length equals 13 residues. Trimming stripped 5 bases from V and 5 bases from J, with 13 bases between. CDR1 is MNHEY, CDR2 SMNVEV, per germline (reference sequence). For the CDR3, the DNA is TGTGCCAGCAGTCCCGGGACTCCAAACGAGCAGTACTTC. This encodes CASSPGTPNEQYF.

The chain employs TRBV6-5 and TRBJ1-5; D is ambiguous. V shed 8 bases and J shed 6 bases, with 20 bases lying between them. CDR1 and CDR2 from the germline V gene are MNHEY and SVGAGI. The CDR3 runs 15 residues. The CDR3 region is CASSRSQDLGQPQHF. The DNA of the CDR3 is TGTGCCAGCTCTCGTTCGCAGGATCTCGGTCAGCCCCAGCATTTT.

The rearrangement joins TRBV6-1 to TRBJ1-5; 8 positions match TRBD1. This CDR3 comprises 15 residues. V lost 0 bases to trimming and J lost 7 bases; unmatched junction nucleotides: 5. Germline loops: CDR1 MNHNS, CDR2 SASEGT. The CDR3 DNA sequence: TGTGCCAGCAGTGAAGCAGCAGGGGGCCGGCAGCCCCAGCATTTT. It translates to CASSEAAGGRQPQHF.

The gene calls are TRBV19 and TRBJ1-6; D not resolved. Germline loops: CDR1 LNHDA, CDR2 SQIVND (reference sequence). The length of the CDR3 is 13 residues. Trimming took 4 bases from V and 7 from J, leaving 8 bases between them. CDR3 residues: CASSKNENSPLHF. The CDR3, as DNA: TGTGCCAGTAGTAAGAATGAGAATTCACCCCTCCACTTT.

This chain connects TRBV4-2 to TRBJ2-7; 10 nucleotides line up with TRBD2. V gave up 4 bases and J gave up 7 bases; unmatched junction bases: 4. Germline V gives CDR1 LGHNA, CDR2 YNFKEQ. This CDR3 is built from 13 residues. The CDR3 loop reads CASSRQLAGEQYF. CDR3 DNA sequence: TGTGCCAGCAGCCGCCAACTAGCGGGAGAGCAGTACTTC.

V gene TRBV19 combines with J gene TRBJ2-7; possible D gene TRBD2, 6 bases. This CDR3 is 14 amino acids long. The V end lost 3 bases, the J end lost 4 bases, and 13 bases lay between the germline ends. The germline CDR1 and CDR2 sequences are LNHDA and SQIVND (reference sequence). CDR3 amino acids: CASSIGGVPYEQYF. The CDR3 DNA reads TGTGCCAGTAGTATCGGCGGGGTTCCATACGAGCAGTACTTC.

The chain couples TRBV7-9 to TRBJ1-4; 7 bases agree with TRBD1. This CDR3 is 15 amino acids long. With V trimmed by 5 bases and J by 8 bases, 11 bases remained unmatched. Germline V gene data show CDR1 as SEHNR and CDR2 as FQNEAQ (reference sequence). The CDR3: CASSKMTGLAEKLFF. Written as DNA, the CDR3 is TGTGCCAGCAGCAAAATGACAGGGCTCGCCGAAAAACTGTTTTTT.

The CDR3 protein is CASIGTGYGYTF. DNA for the CDR3: TGTGCCAGCATAGGGACAGGATATGGCTACACCTTC. This rearrangement joins TRBV19 to TRBJ1-2; TRBD1 agrees at 8 bases. J lost 5 bases, V lost 9 bases, and 5 bases had no gene match. CDR3 length: 12 residues. CDR1 is LNHDA and CDR2 is SQIVND in the germline V gene (reference sequence).

The chain uses TRBV19 and TRBJ1-1; D is ambiguous. The CDR3 sequence is 14 residues long. Germline CDR1 reads LNHDA; CDR2 reads SQIVND (reference sequence). With 7 bases removed from V and 3 bases from J, the gap between germline ends came to 15 bases. The CDR3 here is CASNGLPRDTEAFF. The CDR3, as DNA: TGTGCCAGTAATGGGCTCCCCCGAGACACTGAAGCTTTCTTT.

This chain uses TRBV27 with TRBJ1-6, with 10 nucleotides matching TRBD1. CDR3 length: 16 amino acids. V was clipped by 5 bases and J by 9 bases; unmatched bases: 10. Per the germline V gene, CDR1 is MNHEY and CDR2 is SMNVEV (reference sequence). The CDR3 coding sequence is TGTGCCAGCAGTCCCTACCGGACAGGGGGGATTTCACCCCTCCACTTT. It translates to CASSPYRTGGISPLHF.

The genes are TRBV18 and TRBJ2-2; 10 nucleotides match TRBD2. Germline CDR1 and CDR2: KGHSH and LQKENI. The V and J ends lost 0 bases and 6 bases, in that order; junction bases with no gene match: 7. CDR3 length equals 17 residues. The chain's CDR3 is CASSPPSLAGVSGELFF. The CDR3 nucleotides read TGTGCCAGCTCACCACCGTCCCTAGCGGGGGTGTCCGGGGAGCTGTTTTTT.

The V call is TRBV5-6, the J call TRBJ2-4; TRBD2 might be the D (6 bases). Trimming removed 4 bases from V and 8 bases from J, with 13 bases in between. Germline V gene sequence: CDR1 SGHDT, CDR2 YYEEEE. CDR3 size: 13 residues. DNA of the CDR3: TGTGCCAGCAGCGCGGGACTCACGGACATTCAGTACTTC. Amino acid sequence: CASSAGLTDIQYF.

The chain combines TRBV5-6 with TRBJ2-7; 7 positions match TRBD2. This CDR3 is built from 15 residues. J lost 0 bases, V lost 4 bases, and 7 bases had no gene match. From germline, CDR1 is SGHDT and CDR2 YYEEEE. The chain's CDR3 is CASSGLAVSSYEQYF. CDR3 in DNA: TGTGCCAGCAGCGGGCTAGCGGTCTCCTCCTACGAGCAGTACTTC.

The chain recombines TRBV19 with TRBJ1-4, with TRBD1 as a possible D gene (6 bases). Germline CDR1 reads LNHDA; CDR2 reads SQIVND (reference sequence). The CDR3 extends over 14 amino acids. The V gene lost 5 bases and the J gene lost 5 bases, with 12 bases spanning the gap. CDR3 region: CASSQGLRNEKLFF. DNA of the CDR3: TGTGCCAGTAGTCAGGGGCTTCGGAATGAAAAACTGTTTTTT.

The rearrangement links TRBV27 to TRBJ2-7; D not certain. This CDR3 has 14 amino acids. Germline-derived CDR1 and CDR2 are MNHEY and SMNVEV (reference sequence). Trimming left V 6 bases short and J 1 base short, with 13 bases between. CDR3: CASRSLSPSYEQYF. The CDR3 nucleotides are TGTGCCAGCAGGTCACTGTCGCCTTCCTACGAGCAGTACTTC.

Here the CDR3 DNA reads TGTGCCACCGTAGCGGGGGGGCGTAGTGAGCAGTTCTTC. It encodes CATVAGGRSEQFF. The genes are TRBV24-1 and TRBJ2-1, with 11 positions matching TRBD2. Germline V gene lookup returns CDR1 KGHDR and CDR2 SFDVKD. There are 13 residues in the CDR3. Trimming at V came to 9 bases and at J to 9 bases, leaving 6 bases not matched to a gene.

The genes are TRBV27 and TRBJ1-5; TRBD1 aligns across 7 bases. Unmatched junction bases numbered 8, after V lost 8 bases and J lost 7 bases. Germline loops: CDR1 MNHEY, CDR2 SMNVEV (reference sequence). The CDR3 loop spans 13 amino acids. The chain's CDR3 is CASRDSPEQPQHF. CDR3 DNA sequence: TGTGCCAGCCGGGACAGCCCTGAGCAGCCCCAGCATTTT.

V is TRBV6-1 and J is TRBJ1-5; TRBD1 matches at 7 bases. Germline V gene data show CDR1 as MNHNS and CDR2 as SASEGT. The J segment lost 5 bases and the V segment lost 0 bases, leaving 4 bases of the junction unmatched. CDR3 size: 15 residues. The chain's CDR3 is CASSEAQGIYQPQHF. CDR3 nucleotide sequence: TGTGCCAGCAGTGAAGCACAGGGGATTTATCAGCCCCAGCATTTT.

The V and J genes are TRBV4-1 and TRBJ2-3, with TRBD2 identical over 11 bases. Germline trimming cut 4 bases from V and 6 bases from J; bases unmatched to any gene: 6. Looked up from germline, CDR1 is MGHRA and CDR2 is YSYEKL. The CDR3 loop spans 15 amino acids. The CDR3 coding sequence is TGCGCCAGCAGCCTTACTAGCGGGGGTGGTGATACGCAGTATTTT. Translated: CASSLTSGGGDTQYF.

The chain links TRBV5-4 to TRBJ2-2; tentative D call: TRBD1 (6 bases). CDR3 length: 12 amino acids. Germline-derived CDR1 and CDR2 are SGHNT and YYREEE (reference sequence). V was pared by 4 bases and J by 7 bases, with 8 bases between. The CDR3 nucleotides read TGTGCCAGCAGCCCAGGGGACGGGGAGCTGTTTTTT. Its translation: CASSPGDGELFF.